This TCR beta chain was sequenced for a study of human T cells and chemical hapten exposure. Study-level information: Diagnoses of alopecia areata, totalis or universalis occurred in mostly female patients. Study outcomes and limitations: The count of PT1 expanded TCRs correlated positively with patch test score.

TCRdb ran MiXCR on the RACE reads and lists one entry per CDR3 protein. The sample consists of around 180,000 distinct CDR3 sequences, more than 25% of them appearing once. The table lists this clonotype with a few counts. The antigen is undetermined. Germline CDR1 is SQVTM and CDR2 is ANQGSEA. This CDR3 has 13 amino acids. V dropped 5 bases and J dropped 4 bases, with 12 bases sitting between them. This sample's time point: pre-sensitization, week 0. Treatment described: therapeutic diphenylcyclopropenone sensitization with weekly scalp DPC. This material consisted of whole blood, taken in connection with sensitization to the hapten diphenylcyclopropenone (DPC). The V call is TRBV29-1, the J call TRBJ1-5; D possibly corresponds to TRBD1 (5 bases). The receptor was isolated from a woman in her 30s with alopecia areata. Some clones in this sample may be carry-over from other donors' samples. The CDR3 is CSVSGDRNQPQHF. The CDR3 DNA reads TGCAGCGTTTCGGGGGACCGGAATCAGCCCCAGCATTTT. Full variable domain (outside the CDR3, taken from reference TRBV29-1 and TRBJ1-5): SAVISQKPSRDICQRGTSLTIQCQVDSQVTMMFWYRQQPGQSLTLIATANQGSEATYESGFVIDKFPISRPNLTFSTLTVSNMSPEDSSIYLCSVSGDRNQPQHFGDGTRLSIL.